Listed below are T cell receptor beta chains from one sample, sequenced in a study of T cell clones after liver transplantation. Only in-frame clones appear in the TCRdb table, and some are missing; sequencing was by immunoSEQ multiplex PCR. The table lists 68,000 or so clones, about 80% of them singletons. The starting material was CD4+ T cells from blood, obtained before liver transplant. These receptors were taken from a human donor who received a liver transplant. Each CDR3 is given with its conserved first and last residue. A D gene is named only where the DNA matches it firmly.

J,V,D,CDR3
TRBJ2-2,TRBV7-2,-,CASSLVASFGPTGELFF
TRBJ2-7,TRBV5-1,TRBD2,CASSSGGGPYEQYF
TRBJ1-3,TRBV30,-,CAWKRPAPISGNTIYF
TRBJ2-1,TRBV7-3,-,CASSSGLVSYNEQFF
TRBJ1-2,TRBV5-4,-,CASSLIGTPGGYTF
TRBJ2-1,TRBV4-2,-,CASSPHREKGASYNEQFF
TRBJ1-5,TRBV6-1,-,CASSEAALTLGGNQPQHF
TRBJ1-5,TRBV10-3,-,CAISESFGVDNQPQHF
TRBJ2-5,TRBV5-1,-,CASSLARRLETQYF
TRBJ2-3,TRBV6-4,-,CASSEKQGGTQYF
TRBJ1-3,TRBV25-1,-,CASRTEYAGNTIYF
TRBJ2-1,TRBV7-2,-,CASSFTLASYNEQFF
TRBJ2-5,TRBV5-4,-,CASSLAEVGGETQYF
TRBJ1-5,TRBV28,TRBD1,CASGPLDRSNQPQHF
TRBJ2-2,TRBV7-2,-,CASSLRYTLNTGELFF
TRBJ2-2,TRBV5-1,-,CASSPRGRDTGELFF
TRBJ2-7,TRBV2,TRBD1,CASSSMGQGAYEQYF
TRBJ2-7,TRBV5-1,TRBD2,CASTPGTSGSHEQYF
TRBJ2-7,TRBV6-6,TRBD2,CASSVPRGSSYEQYF
TRBJ2-2,TRBV7-2,-,CASSQRTAGELFF
TRBJ2-7,TRBV7-8,TRBD1,CASSWTGRSYEQYF
TRBJ2-3,TRBV5-1,-,CASSLQPGTDTQYF
TRBJ2-7,TRBV6-4,TRBD2,CASSPESSGAYEQYF
TRBJ2-3,TRBV27,-,CASSWGYPSDTQYF
TRBJ2-7,TRBV10-1,-,CASSRGPLNSYEQYF
TRBJ2-1,TRBV2,TRBD2,CASWAGAYNEQFF
TRBJ1-2,TRBV9,-,CASSVGHSDNYGYTF
TRBJ1-4,TRBV7-9,-,CASSAGVEKLFF
TRBJ1-2,TRBV20-1,-,CSAREMRGYTF
TRBJ1-2,TRBV18,-,CASSLDRYGYTF
TRBJ2-6,TRBV2,-,CASRWTDRSGSGANVLTF
TRBJ1-1,TRBV19,-,CATRRRGNTEAFF
TRBJ1-1,TRBV15,TRBD1,CATSRGDSMNTEAFF
TRBJ1-2,TRBV27,TRBD1,CASSPAGQGIYGYTF
TRBJ2-1,TRBV27,TRBD1,CASSLGWDRARNEQFF
TRBJ1-1,TRBV30,-,CAIRKSEAFF
TRBJ2-2,TRBV10-3,-,CAISESTAGELFF
TRBJ1-2,TRBV19,-,CASRRDRDPAGYGYTF
TRBJ1-2,TRBV6-1,-,CASSRGTFMGYTF
TRBJ2-5,TRBV2,TRBD2,CASSGMGLAGVQETQYF
TRBJ1-4,TRBV29-1,TRBD1,CSVEDPTGAREKLFF
TRBJ2-1,TRBV19,-,CASSIDSQSGYEQFF
TRBJ1-2,TRBV28,-,CATCLVQANYGYTF
TRBJ1-5,TRBV7-2,-,CASSLAAGNNQPQHF
TRBJ2-1,TRBV5-1,-,CASSFAGGNEQFF
TRBJ2-7,TRBV18,-,CASSPPGLYYEQYF
TRBJ2-3,TRBV5-1,TRBD2,CASSLGLAGTADTQYF
TRBJ1-2,TRBV2,TRBD1,CASSEIGQGAGGYTF
TRBJ1-1,TRBV10-3,TRBD1,CAIRIGQVLGPKNEAFF
TRBJ2-3,TRBV7-9,-,CATTLYVGTLPDTQYF
TRBJ1-5,TRBV19,-,CASKPSPNSNQPQHF